This TCR beta chain originates from a study of blood T cell repertoires in COVID-19. Per the original data handling: Amplified reference gene primers provided the basis for estimating nucleated cell counts. Clones were sequenced by immunoSEQ multiplex PCR, and TCRdb holds only the in-frame ones, with some missing. That table supplies the V and J calls and clone size; D and trimming were determined from the DNA. The sample holds about 120,000 clones, around three quarters seen once. The length of the CDR3 is 15 residues. Trimming stripped 0 bases from V and 0 bases from J, with 8 bases between. The TCR sequence derives from a woman of 80 years or more with acute or convalescent COVID-19. The chain couples TRBV23-1 to TRBJ1-1, with a possible D match to TRBD1 (5 bases). TRBV23-1 is given ORF status, its function remaining uncertain. The sequenced sample was peripheral blood. The CDR3 spells CASSQSKGMNTEAFF. The CDR3 region has the DNA TGCGCCAGCAGTCAATCTAAGGGGATGAACACTGAAGCTTTCTTT.